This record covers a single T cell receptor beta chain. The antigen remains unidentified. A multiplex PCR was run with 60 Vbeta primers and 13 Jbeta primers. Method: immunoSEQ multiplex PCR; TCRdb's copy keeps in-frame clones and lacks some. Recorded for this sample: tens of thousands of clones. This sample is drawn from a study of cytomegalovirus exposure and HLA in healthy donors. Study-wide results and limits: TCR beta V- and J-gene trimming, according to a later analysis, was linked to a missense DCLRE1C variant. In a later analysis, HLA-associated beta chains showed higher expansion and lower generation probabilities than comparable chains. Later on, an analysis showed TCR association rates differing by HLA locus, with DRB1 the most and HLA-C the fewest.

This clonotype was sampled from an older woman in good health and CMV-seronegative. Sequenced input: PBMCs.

CDR3 DNA sequence: TGTGCCAGCAGCCGTCAGGGGGCGCACACCGGGGAGCTGTTTTTT. This sequence encodes CASSRQGAHTGELFF. The rearrangement links TRBV7-2 to TRBJ2-2, with TRBD1 matching over 8 bases. This CDR3 has 15 residues. Germline V gene data show CDR1 as SGHTA and CDR2 as FQGNSA. Germline trimming cut 5 bases from V and 3 bases from J; bases unmatched to any gene: 5.